A selection of T cell receptor beta chains follows, all from one sample in a study of blood T cell repertoires in COVID-19. Produced via immunoSEQ multiplex PCR; TCRdb's table is partial and in-frame only. The sample has 130,000 to 150,000 clones; 80% are singletons. The specimen was peripheral blood. The receptors were gathered from a man aged 70 or older who had recovered from COVID-19. The CDR3 runs from the conserved cysteine through the conserved F or W. The D gene is left open where the match is weak. Only some rows state a clone size, as once, few, many or a class for expanded clones.

clone size: -
J gene: TRBJ2-3
D gene: TRBD2
V gene: TRBV10-1
CDR3 DNA: TGCGCCAGCAGTGAGTCGTCAGGGAGGGAGTATTTT
CDR3 protein: CASSESSGREYF

clone size: -
J gene: TRBJ2-5
D gene: -
V gene: TRBV5-1
CDR3 DNA: TGCGCCAGCAGCGGGGGGGACAAGCCTTCAGGGACCCAGTACTTC
CDR3 protein: CASSGGDKPSGTQYF

clone size: -
J gene: TRBJ2-7
D gene: -
V gene: TRBV27
CDR3 DNA: TGTGCCAGCAGTGTTTTAGGACAGCTTCAAGGTAACCACGAGCAGTACTTC
CDR3 protein: CASSVLGQLQGNHEQYF

clone size: -
J gene: TRBJ2-1
D gene: -
V gene: TRBV5-6
CDR3 DNA: TGTGCCAGCAGCCATGGCACCTCCGAGCAGTTCTTC
CDR3 protein: CASSHGTSEQFF

clone size: -
J gene: TRBJ1-6
D gene: -
V gene: TRBV27
CDR3 DNA: TGTGCCAGCAGTTTACCGGCCCGGCAGGGCGGCCGGGATAATTCACCCCTCCACTTT
CDR3 protein: CASSLPARQGGRDNSPLHF

clone size: -
J gene: TRBJ2-3
D gene: -
V gene: TRBV5-1
CDR3 DNA: TGCGCCAGCAGCTTGGATAGAGCCACAGATACGCAGTATTTT
CDR3 protein: CASSLDRATDTQYF

clone size: few
J gene: TRBJ1-5
D gene: TRBD1
V gene: TRBV6-2/TRBV6-3
CDR3 DNA: TGTGCCAGCAGTATCGACAGGGGGCGTAGCAATCAGCCCCAGCATTTT
CDR3 protein: CASSIDRGRSNQPQHF

clone size: -
J gene: TRBJ2-7
D gene: -
V gene: TRBV12-3/TRBV12-4
CDR3 DNA: TGTGCCAGCAGCACCCATCAGTCCTACGAGCAGTACTTC
CDR3 protein: CASSTHQSYEQYF

clone size: once
J gene: TRBJ2-5
D gene: TRBD2
V gene: TRBV7-2
CDR3 DNA: TGTGCCAGCAGCGCCGAACTAGCGGGAGGAACCTTAGAGACCCAGTACTTC
CDR3 protein: CASSAELAGGTLETQYF

clone size: once
J gene: TRBJ2-7
D gene: -
V gene: TRBV6-2/TRBV6-3
CDR3 DNA: TGTGCCAGCAGTTACGGCAATTACGAGCAGTACTTC
CDR3 protein: CASSYGNYEQYF

clone size: -
J gene: TRBJ2-7
D gene: -
V gene: TRBV4-1
CDR3 DNA: TGCGCCAGCAGCCAAGACGGACAGTACTACTCCTACGAGCAGTACTTC
CDR3 protein: CASSQDGQYYSYEQYF